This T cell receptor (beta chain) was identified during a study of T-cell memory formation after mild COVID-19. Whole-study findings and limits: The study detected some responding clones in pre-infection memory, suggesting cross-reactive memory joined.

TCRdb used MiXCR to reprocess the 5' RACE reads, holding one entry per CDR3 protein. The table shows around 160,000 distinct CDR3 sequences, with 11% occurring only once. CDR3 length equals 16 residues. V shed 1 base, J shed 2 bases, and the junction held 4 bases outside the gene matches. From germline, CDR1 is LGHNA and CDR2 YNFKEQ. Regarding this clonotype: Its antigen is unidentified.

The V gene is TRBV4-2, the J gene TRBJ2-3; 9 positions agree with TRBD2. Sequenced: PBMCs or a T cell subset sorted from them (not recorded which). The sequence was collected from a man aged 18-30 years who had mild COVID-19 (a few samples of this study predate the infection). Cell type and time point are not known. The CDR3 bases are TGTGCCAGCAGCCAAGGCCTAGCGGGGCTCACAGATACGCAGTATTTT. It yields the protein CASSQGLAGLTDTQYF.